This T cell receptor (beta chain) originates from a study of control samples from healthy donors and cancer patients (TCRdb year 2020). Library preparation used the immunoSEQ multiplex PCR assay. TCRdb took this table from immuneACCESS and kept in-frame rearrangements with V and J called. Such tables lack part of the clones; where checked against another copy, unresolved V genes explain under half of the gap, and the rest is unexplained. For this sample there are around 250,000 clones; around 79% appear just once. The ten largest clones capture about 14% of the sample. Between the V and J ends, shortened by 4 bases and 8 bases respectively, the junction contains 21 bases. The germline V gene specifies ENHRY as CDR1 and SYGVKD as CDR2. The CDR3 goes from the cysteine to the phenylalanine over 16 residues. The read is trimmed to its CDR3 DNA, 48 bases read in frame from base 1. Turning to this clone: It lacks a known antigen. No base quality information exists; no much larger clone differs at one position.

The chain links TRBV10-3 with TRBJ2-1, and perhaps TRBD1 as D gene, on 5 matching bases. Sequencing was performed on PBMCs. This TCR was recovered from a woman in her sixties or seventies with lung cancer. The nucleotides read TGTGCCATCAGTGCCGACAGCCGATCGCCCTTCGATGAGCAGTTCTTC. The resulting protein is CAISADSRSPFDEQFF.